The 11 T cell receptor beta chains reported below all come from one sample, sequenced in a study of blood T cell repertoires in COVID-19. The protocol was immunoSEQ multiplex PCR, while the TCRdb copy is restricted to in-frame clones and leaves out a portion. The sample holds some 180,000 clones, more than 85% seen once. The sample comprised PBMCs or T cells enriched from blood (not recorded which). These TCRs come from a woman aged 40 to 55 in a cohort exposed to, infected with or recovered from COVID-19 (not recorded which).

The chain joins TRBV10-3 to TRBJ1-4; 8 bases fit TRBD1. Germline values: CDR1 ENHRY, CDR2 SYGVKD. V was clipped by 5 bases and J by 8 bases; unmatched bases: 7. The CDR3 covers 14 residues. The CDR3, as DNA: TGTGCCATCAGTAAGGACAGGGAAGGGGAAAAACTGTTTTTT. It yields the protein CAISKDREGEKLFF.

This chain joins TRBV9 and TRBJ1-2, with 9 bases identical to TRBD1. Germline loops: CDR1 SGDLS, CDR2 YYNGEE. V gave up 0 bases and J gave up 4 bases; unmatched junction bases: 4. The CDR3 totals 15 residues. The CDR3 spells CASSVEGQGFYGYTF. The CDR3 bases are TGTGCCAGCAGCGTAGAAGGACAGGGGTTCTATGGCTACACCTTC.

The V and J genes are TRBV3-1 (or the pseudogene TRBV3-2) and TRBJ2-7; 9 bases are a match to TRBD2. V lost 4 bases to trimming and J lost 0 bases; unmatched junction nucleotides: 4. CDR1 and CDR2 (germline): LGHDT, YNNKEL (reference sequence). The CDR3 runs 15 residues. CDR3 sequence: CASSPLAGSSYEQYF. The CDR3, as DNA: TGTGCCAGCAGCCCTCTAGCGGGGAGCTCCTACGAGCAGTACTTC.

This rearrangement joins TRBV5-1 to TRBJ2-5, with TRBD2 as a possible D gene (5 bases). Germline values: CDR1 SGHRS, CDR2 YFSETQ. Trimming removed 2 bases from V and 5 bases from J, with 10 bases in between. This CDR3 contains 13 residues. CDR3 sequence (DNA): TGCGCCAGCAGCTTCCCCGGGGAGGAGACCCAGTACTTC. It specifies CASSFPGEETQYF.

This chain connects TRBV21-1 to TRBJ2-3; TRBD2 is taken as the D call from the table, unchecked against the DNA. TRBV21-1 has pseudogene status. CDR3 length: 18 residues. CDR3: CASSKLYLPGYSTDTQYF. CDR3 in DNA: TGTGCCAGCAGCAAACTCTACCTGCCGGGGTATAGCACAGATACGCAGTATTTT.

The chain joins TRBV7-8 to TRBJ1-1; D not resolved. The CDR3 has 14 residues. Per the germline V gene, CDR1 is SGHVS and CDR2 is FQNEAQ. V dropped 4 bases and J dropped 5 bases, with 14 bases sitting between them. The CDR3 here is CASSSRGLATEAFF. CDR3 nucleotides: TGTGCCAGCAGCTCCCGAGGTTTGGCAACTGAAGCTTTCTTT.

The chain carries TRBV9 and TRBJ2-3; the D gene is possibly TRBD2 (7 bases). The CDR3 totals 14 residues. Germline CDR1 reads SGDLS; CDR2 reads YYNGEE. Deletions cut 3 bases from V and 4 bases from J, with 12 bases between. CDR3 in DNA: TGTGCCAGCAGCGCCGCGGGGGCCCCAGATACGCAGTATTTT. This gives the protein CASSAAGAPDTQYF.

The chain combines TRBV3-1 (or the pseudogene TRBV3-2) with TRBJ2-5; D remains ambiguous. The CDR3 consists of 14 residues. Germline CDR1 is LGHDT and CDR2 is YNNKEL (reference sequence). V lost 4 bases and J lost 5, with 14 bases in between. This CDR3 is CASSPGWARETQYF. DNA of the CDR3: TGTGCCAGCAGCCCCGGCTGGGCGCGTGAGACCCAGTACTTC.

This clone occurred a few times. The chain employs TRBV9 and TRBJ1-1; 11 bases are shared with TRBD1. Germline V CDR1 and CDR2: SGDLS, YYNGEE. V dropped 1 base and J dropped 1; count of bases not matched to a gene: 6. CDR3 length equals 17 residues. CDR3 sequence reads: CASSVKGTGGTNTEAFF. The CDR3 DNA follows: TGTGCCAGCAGCGTAAAGGGGACAGGGGGGACGAACACTGAAGCTTTCTTT.

The chain uses TRBV4-2 and TRBJ2-5; 8 nucleotides align to TRBD2. This CDR3 has 16 residues. V shed 1 base, J shed 5 bases, and the junction held 9 bases outside the gene matches. From germline, CDR1 is LGHNA and CDR2 YNFKEQ. The CDR3: CASSQVTGRAWETQYF. The CDR3 nucleotides are TGTGCCAGCAGCCAAGTAACCGGGAGGGCCTGGGAGACCCAGTACTTC.

This clone appeared once. This chain connects TRBV28 to TRBJ1-1; 7 nucleotides match TRBD1. This CDR3 comprises 16 residues. CDR1 is MDHEN, CDR2 SYDVKM, per germline. The V segment lost 1 base and the J segment 0 bases; nucleotides outside the gene matches: 5. The CDR3 region has the DNA TGTGCCAGCAGTTTATTAAGGACAGGAATGAACACTGAAGCTTTCTTT. Amino acid sequence: CASSLLRTGMNTEAFF.